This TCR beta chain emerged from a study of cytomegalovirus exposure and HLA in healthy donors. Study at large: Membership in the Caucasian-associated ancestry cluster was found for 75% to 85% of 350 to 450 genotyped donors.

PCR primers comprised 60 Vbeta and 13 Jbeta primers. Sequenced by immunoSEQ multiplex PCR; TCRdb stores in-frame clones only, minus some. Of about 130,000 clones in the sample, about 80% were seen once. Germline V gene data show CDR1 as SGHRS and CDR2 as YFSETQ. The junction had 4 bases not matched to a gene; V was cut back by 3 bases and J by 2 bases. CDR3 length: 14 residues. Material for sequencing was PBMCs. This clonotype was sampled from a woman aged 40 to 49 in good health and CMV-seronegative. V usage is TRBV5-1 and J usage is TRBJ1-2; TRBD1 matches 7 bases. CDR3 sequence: CASSSSTGNYGYTF. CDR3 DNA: TGCGCCAGCAGCTCCTCGACAGGGAACTATGGCTACACCTTC. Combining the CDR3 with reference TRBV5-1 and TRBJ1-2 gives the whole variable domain KAGVTQTPRYLIKTRGQQVTLSCSPISGHRSVSWYQQTPGQGLQFLFEYFSETQRNKGNFPGRFSGRQFSNSRSEMNVSTLELGDSALYLCASSSSTGNYGYTFGSGTRLTVV.